One and the same sample provided the 10 T cell receptor beta chains below, sequenced in a study of glioma-infiltrating T cells. The iRepertoire nested amplicon-rescue multiplex PCR amplified TCR alpha and beta CDR3s from RNA. TCRdb redid the calling of the multiplex PCR reads with MiXCR, one entry per CDR3 protein. The sample has some 130,000 distinct CDR3 sequences, 20% to 25% seen once. The sample comprised glioma tissue, nonneoplastic brain tissue, or PBMCs (not recorded which). The receptors come from a human donor with low-grade glioma or glioblastoma, undergoing nonglioma brain surgery, or in good health (not recorded which).

V and J are TRBV5-4 and TRBJ2-7; D is undetermined. CDR1 and CDR2 from the germline V gene are SGHNT and YYREEE (reference sequence). V was trimmed by 0 bases and J by 0 bases, leaving 13 bases between them. The CDR3 runs 16 residues. Written as DNA, the CDR3 is TGTGCCAGCAGCTTGGGACCCTCGGATAGCTCCTACGAGCAGTACGTC. Translating gives CASSLGPSDSSYEQYV.

This clonotype was observed a few times. The chain carries TRBV7-2 and TRBJ2-7; a weak D match, TRBD1 (5 bases). V was clipped by 1 base and J by 3 bases, with 10 bases between them. In germline, CDR1 is SGHTA, CDR2 FQGNSA. CDR3 length: 14 residues. The CDR3 here is CASSLGGRNYEQYV. CDR3 sequence (DNA): TGTGCCAGCAGCTTAGGGGGCAGAAACTACGAGCAGTACGTC.

This clonotype was seen more than once but under ten times. This chain links TRBV7-2 with TRBJ2-1; D gene ambiguous. Germline CDR1 SGHTA, CDR2 FQGNSA. Trimming left V 7 bases short and J 0 bases short, with 13 bases between. The CDR3 consists of 15 residues. The CDR3 reads CASNPGPNSYNEQFF. In DNA form, the CDR3 reads TGTGCCAGCAACCCCGGTCCGAACTCCTACAATGAGCAGTTCTTC.

This chain connects TRBV5-4 to TRBJ2-4; a weak D match, TRBD2 (6 bases). The V and J ends lost 4 bases and 9 bases respectively, with 17 bases between them. The CDR3 is made up of 14 amino acids. Looked up from germline, CDR1 is SGHNT and CDR2 is YYREEE (reference sequence). The CDR3 DNA reads TGTGCCAGCAGCCGGGGAGGAGGGGAGAGCATTCAGTACTTC. Translation gives CASSRGGGESIQYF.

There are a few counts of this clonotype. In DNA, the CDR3 is TGCAGTGCTAGAGATTTGGCGGGGGGGCTCCAAGAGACCCAGTACTTC. Translation gives CSARDLAGGLQETQYF. The V call is TRBV20-1, the J call TRBJ2-5; 9 bases are shared with TRBD2. The V and J ends lost 0 bases and 1 base, in that order; junction bases with no gene match: 6. The CDR3 runs to 16 residues. The germline CDR1 and CDR2 sequences are DFQATT and SNEGSKA (reference sequence).

This clonotype was seen ten or more times. The J gene is TRBJ2-7, the V gene TRBV28; 9 bases map to TRBD1. Germline CDR1 is MDHEN and CDR2 is SYDVKM. Trimming removed 3 bases from V and 7 bases from J; junction bases left unmatched: 7. The CDR3 contains 14 residues. The CDR3 DNA is TGTGCCAGCAGTTTCCTAACAGGGGGCAGGGAGCAGTACGTC. It codes for CASSFLTGGREQYV.

This clonotype has more than one count but fewer than ten. This chain connects TRBV14 to TRBJ2-1, with a weak D call TRBD1 (6 bases). Germline CDR1 and CDR2: SGHDN and FVKESK. The CDR3 runs to 16 residues. Trimming removed 3 bases at V and 4 bases at J, with 16 bases between. CDR3 sequence reads: CASSQTVGTLYNEQFF. Here the CDR3 DNA reads TGTGCCAGCAGCCAGACGGTCGGGACACTTTACAATGAGCAGTTCTTC.

This clonotype was counted a few times. The chain employs TRBV27 and TRBJ1-4; 7 nucleotides align to TRBD1. Germline V gene lookup returns CDR1 MNHEY and CDR2 SMNVEV (reference sequence). J gave up 6 bases and V 5 bases, and 12 bases lay outside the gene matches. The CDR3 runs to 16 residues. The CDR3 sequence: CASSPFPGTADEKLFF. The CDR3 bases are TGTGCCAGCAGTCCTTTCCCGGGGACAGCCGATGAAAAACTGTTTTTT.

This sequence joins TRBV7-7 and TRBJ2-3; 12 nucleotides match TRBD2. The CDR3 is made up of 16 amino acids. The germline V gene encodes CDR1 SSHAT and CDR2 FNYEAQ (reference sequence). With V trimmed by 7 bases and J by 4 bases, 9 bases remained unmatched. CDR3 protein: CASNEWTSGDPDTQYF. The CDR3 coding sequence is TGTGCCAGCAACGAGTGGACTAGCGGGGACCCAGATACGCAGTATTTT.

At least ten counts were recorded for this clonotype. J is TRBJ2-5 and V is TRBV20-1; 9 bases agree with TRBD2. V shed 0 bases, J shed 1 base, and the junction held 6 bases outside the gene matches. The CDR3 totals 16 residues. CDR1 is DFQATT and CDR2 is SNEGSKA in the germline V gene (reference sequence). CDR3: CSARDPSGAFQETQYF. CDR3 in DNA: TGCAGTGCTAGAGATCCTAGCGGGGCCTTCCAAGAGACCCAGTACTTC.